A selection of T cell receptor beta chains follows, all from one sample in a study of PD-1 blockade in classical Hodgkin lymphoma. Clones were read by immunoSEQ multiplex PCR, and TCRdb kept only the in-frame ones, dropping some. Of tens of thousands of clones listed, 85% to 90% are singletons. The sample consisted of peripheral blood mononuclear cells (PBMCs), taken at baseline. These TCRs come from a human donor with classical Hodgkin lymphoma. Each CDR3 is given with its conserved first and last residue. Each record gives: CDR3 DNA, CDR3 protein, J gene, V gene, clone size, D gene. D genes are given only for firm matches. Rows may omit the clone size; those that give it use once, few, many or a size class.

TGTGCCAGCAACCCCTCTAGCACAGATACGCAGTATTTT	CASNPSSTDTQYF	TRBJ2-3	TRBV7-9	NA	NA
TGTGCCAGCAGTACTGACCTTAGCCCCCTTAATTCACCCCTCCACTTT	CASSTDLSPLNSPLHF	TRBJ1-6	TRBV6-6	NA	NA
TGTGCCAGCAGCTTGGACAGAAACACAGATACGCAGTATTTT	CASSLDRNTDTQYF	TRBJ2-3	TRBV5-6	NA	NA
TGTGCCAGCAGTGAGTTGGTCAGGGTGAATGGCTACACCTTC	CASSELVRVNGYTF	TRBJ1-2	TRBV6-1	NA	NA
TGTGCCAGCAGTTACTTGGGACCACACAATGAGCAGTTCTTC	CASSYLGPHNEQFF	TRBJ2-1	TRBV6-6	once	NA
TGTGCCAGCAGCGGCGTGACAGGGGGAGAGACCCAGTACTTC	CASSGVTGGETQYF	TRBJ2-5	TRBV7-9	once	TRBD1
TGTGCCAGCTCCGGGTCTTATTCTGGAAACACCATATATTTT	CASSGSYSGNTIYF	TRBJ1-3	TRBV18	NA	NA
TGCGCCAGCAGCTTGGGCAAGGAGACCCAGTACTTC	CASSLGKETQYF	TRBJ2-5	TRBV5-1	NA	NA
TGTGCCAGCAGCTTGTGGGAATGGGATGGCTACACCTTC	CASSLWEWDGYTF	TRBJ1-2	TRBV5-5	NA	NA
TGTGCCAGCAGTTCAGCCGGGACAGAGGCGGCCTATGGCTACACCTTC	CASSSAGTEAAYGYTF	TRBJ1-2	TRBV27	NA	TRBD1
TGTGCCAGCAGCCTGAAGACTAGGAATCGTGAGACCCAGTACTTC	CASSLKTRNRETQYF	TRBJ2-5	TRBV7-9	NA	NA
TGCGCCAGCAGGGTAGCGGGGGCCTCCTACGAGCAGTACTTC	CASRVAGASYEQYF	TRBJ2-7	TRBV5-1	NA	TRBD2
TGTGCCAGTATTCCGGCAGGGGGCACTGAAGCTTTCTTT	CASIPAGGTEAFF	TRBJ1-1	TRBV19	NA	TRBD1
TGTGCCAGCAATTTGCAGGGGCGCACCGGGGAGCTGTTTTTT	CASNLQGRTGELFF	TRBJ2-2	TRBV5-4	NA	NA
TGTGCCAGCAGGGCGGACAGGGAAGGTCACGAGCAGTACTTC	CASRADREGHEQYF	TRBJ2-7	TRBV6-5	NA	TRBD1
TGTGCCATCAGAACGGGACTCAGCTCCTACGAGCAGTACTTC	CAIRTGLSSYEQYF	TRBJ2-7	TRBV10-3	large	NA
TGTGCCAGCGGACTAGCGGGGGGGTCGGAGACCCAGTACTTC	CASGLAGGSETQYF	TRBJ2-5	TRBV6-5	NA	TRBD2
TGTGCCAGCAGGGTCCTGACAGGGGAGTGGACAGATACGCAGTATTTT	CASRVLTGEWTDTQYF	TRBJ2-3	TRBV14	once	TRBD1
TGTGCCTGGGACACAGCTTGGAAAGCTTTCTTT	CAWDTAWKAFF	TRBJ1-1	TRBV30	NA	NA
TGTGCTAGTGGTCCCGGGACTGGGTGGACTGAAGCTTTCTTT	CASGPGTGWTEAFF	TRBJ1-1	TRBV12-5	few	NA
TGTGCCAGCAGCTCACAACTAGCGGGGGGGCACAATGAGCAGTTCTTC	CASSSQLAGGHNEQFF	TRBJ2-1	TRBV7-2	NA	TRBD2
TGTGCCAGCAGTCCGGACAGAGTAAAGGAGCAGTACTTC	CASSPDRVKEQYF	TRBJ2-7	TRBV27	NA	NA